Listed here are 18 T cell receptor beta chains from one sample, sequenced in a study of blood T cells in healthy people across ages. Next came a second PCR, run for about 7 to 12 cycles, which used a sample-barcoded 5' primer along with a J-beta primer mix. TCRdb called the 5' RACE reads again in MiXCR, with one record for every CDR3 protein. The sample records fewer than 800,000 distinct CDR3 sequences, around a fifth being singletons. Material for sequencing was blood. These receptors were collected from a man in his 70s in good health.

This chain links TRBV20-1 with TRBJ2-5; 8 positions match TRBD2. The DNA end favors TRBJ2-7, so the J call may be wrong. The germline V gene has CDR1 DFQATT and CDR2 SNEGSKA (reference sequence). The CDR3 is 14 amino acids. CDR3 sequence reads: CSAQSREGLYEQYF. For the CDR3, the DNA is TGCAGTGCCCAGAGTCGGGAGGGCCTTTACGAGCAGTACTTC.

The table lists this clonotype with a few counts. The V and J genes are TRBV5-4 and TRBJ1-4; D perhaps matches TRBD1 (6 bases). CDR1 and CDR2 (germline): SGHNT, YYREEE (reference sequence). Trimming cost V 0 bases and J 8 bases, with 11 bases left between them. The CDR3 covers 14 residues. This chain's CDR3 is CASSLGDTPEKLFF. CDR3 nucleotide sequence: TGTGCCAGCAGCTTGGGGGACACCCCAGAAAAACTGTTTTTT.

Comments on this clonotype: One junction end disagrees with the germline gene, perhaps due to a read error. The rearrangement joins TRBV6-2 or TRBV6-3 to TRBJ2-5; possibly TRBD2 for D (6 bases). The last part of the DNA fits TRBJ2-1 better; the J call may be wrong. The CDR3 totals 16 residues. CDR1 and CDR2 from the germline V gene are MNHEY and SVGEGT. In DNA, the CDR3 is TGTGCCAGCAGTTACAGGAGGGACTTGACCAACAATAAGCAGTTCTTC. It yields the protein CASSYRRDLTNNKQFF.

The DNA of the CDR3 is TGTGCCAGCAGCAGACACCTAGCAACTAATGAAAAACTGTTTTTT. Translated: CASSRHLATNEKLFF. This chain connects TRBV7-9 to TRBJ1-4; D remains unclear. This CDR3 comprises 15 residues. Germline V gene data show CDR1 as SEHNR and CDR2 as FQNEAQ (reference sequence). Trimming took off 5 bases at V and 0 bases at J, with 10 bases between the two ends. The whole variable domain, filled in from reference TRBV7-9 and TRBJ1-4, reads DTGVSQNPRHKITKRGQNVTFRCDPISEHNRLYWYRQTLGQGPEFLTYFQNEAQLEKSRLLSDRFSAERPKGSFSTLEIQRTEQGDSAMYLCASSRHLATNEKLFFGSGTQLSVL.

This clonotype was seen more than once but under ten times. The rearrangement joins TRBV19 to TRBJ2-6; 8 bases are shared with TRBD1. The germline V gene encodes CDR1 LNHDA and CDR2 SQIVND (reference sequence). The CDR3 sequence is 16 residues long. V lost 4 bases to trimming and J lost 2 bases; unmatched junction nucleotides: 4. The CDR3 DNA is TGTGCCAGTAGTAAAGGACAGGGTACTGGGGCCAACGTCCTGACTTTC. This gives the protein CASSKGQGTGANVLTF. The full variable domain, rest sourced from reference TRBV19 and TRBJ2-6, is DGGITQSPKYLFRKEGQNVTLSCEQNLNHDAMYWYRQDPGQGLRLIYYSQIVNDFQKGDIAEGYSVSREKKESFPLTVTSAQKNPTAFYLCASSKGQGTGANVLTFGAGSRLTVL.

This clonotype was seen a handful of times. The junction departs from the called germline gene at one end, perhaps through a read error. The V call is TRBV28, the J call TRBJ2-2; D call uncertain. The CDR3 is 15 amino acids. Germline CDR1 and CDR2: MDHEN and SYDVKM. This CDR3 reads CASSLPAVNTRELFF. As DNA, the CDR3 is TGTGCCAGCAGTTTACCTGCGGTGAACACCAGGGAGCTGTTTTTT.

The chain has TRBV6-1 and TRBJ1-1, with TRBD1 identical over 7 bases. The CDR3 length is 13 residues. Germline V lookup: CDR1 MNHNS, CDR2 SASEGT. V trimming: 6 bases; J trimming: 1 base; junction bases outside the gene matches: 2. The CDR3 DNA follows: TGTGCCAGCAGGGGACAGAAGAACACTGAAGCTTTCTTT. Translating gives CASRGQKNTEAFF.

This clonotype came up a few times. The CDR3 nucleotides are TGCAGTGCTAGATTCCTATCCTCCTACAATGAGCAGTTCTTC. Its protein is CSARFLSSYNEQFF. The chain recombines TRBV20-1 with TRBJ2-1; D is unclear. Germline V gene sequence: CDR1 DFQATT, CDR2 SNEGSKA (reference sequence). V lost 2 bases and J 0 bases, leaving 8 bases between the germline ends. The CDR3 contains 14 residues.

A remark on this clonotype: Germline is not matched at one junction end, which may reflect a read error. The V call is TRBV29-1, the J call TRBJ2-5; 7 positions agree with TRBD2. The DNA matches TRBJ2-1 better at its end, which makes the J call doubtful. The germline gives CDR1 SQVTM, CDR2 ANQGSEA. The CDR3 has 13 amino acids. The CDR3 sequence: CSVDWEGYSEQFF. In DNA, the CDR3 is TGCAGCGTTGATTGGGAGGGTTACAGTGAGCAGTTCTTC.

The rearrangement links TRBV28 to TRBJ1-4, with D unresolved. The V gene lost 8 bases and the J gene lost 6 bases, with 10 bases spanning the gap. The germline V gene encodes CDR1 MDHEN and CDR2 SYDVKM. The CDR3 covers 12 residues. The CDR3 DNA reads TGTGCCAGCGCCCCTAATCATGAAAAACTGTTTTTT. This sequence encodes CASAPNHEKLFF.

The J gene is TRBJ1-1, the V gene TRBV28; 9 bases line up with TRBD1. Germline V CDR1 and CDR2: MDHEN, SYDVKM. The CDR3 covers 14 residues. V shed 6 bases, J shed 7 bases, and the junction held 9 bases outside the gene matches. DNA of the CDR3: TGTGCCAGCAGGACTACAGGGGGCGAAATTGAAGCTTTCTTT. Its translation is CASRTTGGEIEAFF. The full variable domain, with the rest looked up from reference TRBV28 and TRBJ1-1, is DVKVTQSSRYLVKRTGEKVFLECVQDMDHENMFWYRQDPGLGLRLIYFSYDVKMKEKGDIPEGYSVSREKKERFSLILESASTNQTSMYLCASRTTGGEIEAFFGQGTRLTVV.

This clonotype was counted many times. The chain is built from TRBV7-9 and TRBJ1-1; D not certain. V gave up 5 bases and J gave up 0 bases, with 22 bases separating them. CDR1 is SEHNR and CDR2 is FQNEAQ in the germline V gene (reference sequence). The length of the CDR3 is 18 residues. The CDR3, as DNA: TGTGCCAGCAGCCCCCTGGCCGTGGCAGCCATCATGAACACTGAAGCTTTCTTT. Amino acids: CASSPLAVAAIMNTEAFF.

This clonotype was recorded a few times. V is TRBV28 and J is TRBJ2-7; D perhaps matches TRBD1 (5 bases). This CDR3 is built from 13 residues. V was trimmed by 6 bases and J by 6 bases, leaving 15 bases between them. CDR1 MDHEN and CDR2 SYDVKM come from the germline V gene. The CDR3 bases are TGTGCCAGCAGCCCCACCAGGGTTGCCGAGCAGTACTTC. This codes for CASSPTRVAEQYF.

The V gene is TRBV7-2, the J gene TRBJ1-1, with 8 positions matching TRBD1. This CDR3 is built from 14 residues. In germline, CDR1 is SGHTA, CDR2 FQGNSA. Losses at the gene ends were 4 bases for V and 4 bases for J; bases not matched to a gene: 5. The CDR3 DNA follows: TGTGCCAGCAGCTCACAGGGGGGCCGCACTGAAGCTTTCTTT. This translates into CASSSQGGRTEAFF.

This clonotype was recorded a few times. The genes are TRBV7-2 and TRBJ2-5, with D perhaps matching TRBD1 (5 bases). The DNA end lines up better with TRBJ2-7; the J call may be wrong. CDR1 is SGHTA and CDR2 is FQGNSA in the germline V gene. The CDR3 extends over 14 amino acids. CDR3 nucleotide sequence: TGTGCCAGCAGCTTAGTTGGGGCCAACTACGAGCAGTACTTC. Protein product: CASSLVGANYEQYF.

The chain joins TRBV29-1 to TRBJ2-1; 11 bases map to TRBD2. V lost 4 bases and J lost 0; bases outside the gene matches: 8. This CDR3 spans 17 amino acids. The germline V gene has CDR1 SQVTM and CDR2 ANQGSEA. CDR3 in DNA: TGCAGCGTTGCCGGGACTAGCGGTGTTAACTCCTACAATGAGCAGTTCTTC. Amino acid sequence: CSVAGTSGVNSYNEQFF.

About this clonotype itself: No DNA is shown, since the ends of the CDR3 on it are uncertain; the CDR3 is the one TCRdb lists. Here the CDR3 reads CSVAGGAYNEQSF. This sequence joins TRBV29-1 and TRBJ2-5; the table names TRBD1, a call not compared with the DNA. A total of 13 residues make up the CDR3, ends included. Germline CDR1 is SQVTM and CDR2 is ANQGSEA.

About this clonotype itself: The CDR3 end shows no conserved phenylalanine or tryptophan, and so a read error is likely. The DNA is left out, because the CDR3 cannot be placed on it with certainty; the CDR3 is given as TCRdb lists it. The CDR3 loop reads CASSLTGET. V is TRBV7-3 and J is TRBJ2-6. CDR1 is SGHTA, CDR2 FQGTGA, per germline. The CDR3 is 9 amino acids in total, end residues counted.